These 23 T cell receptor beta chains were sequenced from one sample in a study of post-analysis software for immune sequencing data. Study-wide results and limits: A handful of TRBV segments occurring more often in patients than controls included TRBV5-6, TRBV5-1 and TRBV20-1.

Every TCR beta cDNA library bore unique molecular identifiers. TCRdb ran MiXCR on the PCR reads and lists one entry per CDR3 protein. Of hundreds of thousands of distinct CDR3 sequences in the sample, roughly 50% were seen once. What these receptors recognize is not known. The source material was blood. The receptors come from a girl aged 5 to 17 with multiple sclerosis.

This chain uses TRBV20-1 with TRBJ2-4; D not resolved. Trimming pared 4 bases from V and 0 bases from J, leaving 16 bases between. Germline V gene sequence: CDR1 DFQATT, CDR2 SNEGSKA (reference sequence). The CDR3 contains 16 residues. Written as DNA, the CDR3 is TGCAGTGCTAATAGACCATTTCTGGGAGCCAAAAACATTCAGTACTTC. Its translation: CSANRPFLGAKNIQYF.

V and J are TRBV20-1 and TRBJ2-2; a weak D match, TRBD2 (6 bases). Germline CDR1 is DFQATT and CDR2 is SNEGSKA (reference sequence). The CDR3 consists of 14 residues. The V gene lost 3 bases and the J gene lost 6 bases, with 14 bases spanning the gap. The CDR3 DNA sequence: TGCAGTGCTAGTATGGAGGGTGACGCCGGGGAGCTGTTTTTT. It is translated as CSASMEGDAGELFF.

On this clonotype: One junction end disagrees with the germline gene, perhaps due to a read error. The J gene is TRBJ2-7, the V gene TRBV29-1, with D possibly matching TRBD1 (5 bases). The CDR3 is 11 amino acids. Germline CDR1 SQVTM, CDR2 ANQGSEA. The CDR3 DNA sequence: TGCAGCGTTGGCAGGGCCTACGAGCGGTACTTC. It encodes CSVGRAYERYF.

The CDR3 is CASSLSGGNTGELFF. The CDR3 DNA reads TGCGCCAGCAGCTTGAGTGGGGGGAACACCGGGGAGCTGTTTTTT. The chain carries TRBV5-1 and TRBJ2-1, with D possibly called TRBD1 or TRBD2 (5 bases each). The J call is in doubt because the DNA end fits TRBJ2-2 better. The CDR3 extends over 15 amino acids. Germline V gene data show CDR1 as SGHRS and CDR2 as YFSETQ.

The V call is TRBV2, the J call TRBJ2-3, with 11 bases fitting TRBD1. This CDR3 spans 15 amino acids. Germline loops: CDR1 SNHLY, CDR2 FYNNEI. V gave up 7 bases and J gave up 3 bases; unmatched junction bases: 6. Written as DNA, the CDR3 is TGTGCCAGCAATTGCCGGGACAGGGGGACAGATACGCAGTATTTT. Protein sequence: CASNCRDRGTDTQYF.

The table lists this clonotype with a few counts. The chain joins TRBV6-5 to TRBJ2-7, with 8 bases identical to TRBD1. After removal of 1 base from V and 2 bases from J, the junction contained 7 bases not matched to a gene. The CDR3 is 16 residues long. CDR1 is MNHEY, CDR2 SVGAGI, per germline. CDR3 nucleotides: TGTGCCAGCAGTTACTGGGACAGGCAACCTCCCTACGAGCAGTACTTC. Protein: CASSYWDRQPPYEQYF.

The rearrangement links TRBV7-2 to TRBJ2-7, with TRBD1 as a possible D gene (5 bases). The CDR3 is made up of 14 amino acids. Looked up from germline, CDR1 is SGHTA and CDR2 is FQGNSA. V was pared by 3 bases and J by 0 bases, with 9 bases between. The CDR3 DNA reads as TGTGCCAGCAGCTTCGTCGACAGCTCCTACGAGCAGTACTTC. Residues: CASSFVDSSYEQYF.

This clonotype turned up a few times. The chain links TRBV12-3 or TRBV12-4 to TRBJ2-5; no definite D call. V lost 6 bases and J lost 10, with 18 bases in between. The CDR3 has 13 residues. In DNA form, the CDR3 reads TGTGCCAGCAGCCGGATCGCAGGACGTGACCAGTACTTC. As protein: CASSRIAGRDQYF.

V and J are TRBV6-2 or TRBV6-3 and TRBJ1-2, with D perhaps matching TRBD1 (5 bases). Trimming took off 6 bases at V and 7 bases at J, with 15 bases between the two ends. The CDR3 is 13 amino acids. The germline CDR1 and CDR2 sequences are MNHEY and SVGEGT. CDR3 bases: TGTGCCAGCAGCCCTCGGACAACTGGTGGCTACACCTTC. This encodes CASSPRTTGGYTF.

The rearrangement joins TRBV4-1 to TRBJ2-7; D might be TRBD1 (6 bases). Trimming shortened V by 0 bases and J by 3 bases, and 15 bases separated the two germline ends. CDR3 size: 16 residues. The germline gives CDR1 MGHRA, CDR2 YSYEKL. The CDR3 DNA reads as TGCGCCAGCAGCCAAGACCCAGCAGGGGCTCACTACGAGCAGTACTTC. Amino acid sequence: CASSQDPAGAHYEQYF.

V and J are TRBV12-3 or TRBV12-4 and TRBJ2-7; 8 bases are shared with TRBD2. The J call may be in error: the DNA end matches TRBJ2-5 better. The CDR3 covers 15 residues. CDR3 region: CASSHPGTSEETQYF. The CDR3 DNA follows: TGTGCCAGCAGTCATCCCGGGACTAGTGAGGAGACCCAGTACTTC.

The chain is built from TRBV6-1 and TRBJ2-4, with D uncertain. This CDR3 comprises 12 residues. Germline values: CDR1 MNHNS, CDR2 SASEGT. Trimming took off 0 bases at V and 8 bases at J, with 5 bases between the two ends. As DNA, the CDR3 is TGTGCCAGCAGTGAAGCATTAGACATTCAGTACTTC. It encodes CASSEALDIQYF.

The V and J genes are TRBV14 and TRBJ2-4; 7 bases fit TRBD1. The J call is doubtful: the DNA matches TRBJ2-7 better. The length of the CDR3 is 15 residues. CDR1 and CDR2 from the germline V gene are SGHDN and FVKESK. Here the CDR3 reads CASSPNRGFGAEQYF. CDR3 in DNA: TGTGCCAGCAGCCCTAACAGGGGATTCGGGGCCGAGCAGTACTTC.

This chain links TRBV7-6 with TRBJ2-1, with D possibly TRBD2 on 5 matching bases. Germline CDR1 is SGHVS and CDR2 is FNYEAQ. V was trimmed by 2 bases and J by 4 bases, leaving 12 bases between them. This CDR3 has 15 amino acids. CDR3 sequence reads: CASSLIPSGYNEQFF. In DNA form, the CDR3 reads TGTGCCAGCAGCTTAATACCCAGCGGATACAATGAGCAGTTCTTC.

The table lists this clonotype with a few counts. This chain uses TRBV5-1 with TRBJ2-7, with TRBD2 identical over 8 bases. Germline V lookup: CDR1 SGHRS, CDR2 YFSETQ. V lost 1 base, J lost 0 bases, and 6 bases stayed unmatched. The CDR3 loop spans 16 amino acids. Here the CDR3 DNA reads TGCGCCAGCAGCTTGAACAGCGGGAGAAGCTCCTACGAGCAGTACTTC. Translated: CASSLNSGRSSYEQYF.

The chain has TRBV5-1 and TRBJ2-7, with 9 bases that match TRBD1. CDR1 and CDR2 (germline): SGHRS, YFSETQ. CDR3 length equals 16 residues. V was pared by 3 bases and J by 2 bases, with 9 bases of the junction left unmatched. CDR3 amino acids: CASSSSQGQGTYEQYF. The CDR3 DNA is TGCGCCAGCAGCTCCTCACAGGGACAGGGCACCTACGAGCAGTACTTC. Full variable domain (missing parts from reference TRBV5-1 and TRBJ2-7): KAGVTQTPRYLIKTRGQQVTLSCSPISGHRSVSWYQQTPGQGLQFLFEYFSETQRNKGNFPGRFSGRQFSNSRSEMNVSTLELGDSALYLCASSSSQGQGTYEQYFGPGTRLTVT.

V and J are TRBV10-3 and TRBJ1-2, with TRBD1 matching 7 bases. This CDR3 spans 14 amino acids. CDR1 ENHRY and CDR2 SYGVKD come from the germline V gene. V was clipped by 7 bases and J by 2 bases; unmatched bases: 7. Here the CDR3 reads CAITGQAPNYGYTF. CDR3 bases: TGTGCCATCACCGGACAGGCCCCCAACTATGGCTACACCTTC.

The CDR3 DNA reads as TGTGCCAGCAGCTCCATCAGGGGGAGATCCTACAATGAGCAGTTCTTC. The encoded protein is CASSSIRGRSYNEQFF. The chain uses TRBV11-2 and TRBJ2-1, with 7 bases that match TRBD1. From germline, CDR1 is SGHAT and CDR2 FQNNGV. This CDR3 has 16 amino acids. With 4 bases clipped from V and 1 base from J, the junction kept 7 bases outside the gene matches.

The chain uses TRBV5-1 and TRBJ2-1, with 9 bases aligning to TRBD1. Trimming cost V 6 bases and J 6 bases; bases outside gene matches: 1. Per the germline V gene, CDR1 is SGHRS and CDR2 is YFSETQ. The CDR3 loop spans 12 amino acids. CDR3 region: CASKQGANEQFF. The CDR3 bases are TGCGCCAGCAAACAGGGGGCCAATGAGCAGTTCTTC. Using reference TRBV5-1 and TRBJ2-1 for the parts outside the CDR3, the full variable domain is KAGVTQTPRYLIKTRGQQVTLSCSPISGHRSVSWYQQTPGQGLQFLFEYFSETQRNKGNFPGRFSGRQFSNSRSEMNVSTLELGDSALYLCASKQGANEQFFGPGTRLTVL.

This clonotype was detected only a few times. The chain is built from TRBV7-2 and TRBJ2-3; 11 positions agree with TRBD2. Germline CDR1 is SGHTA and CDR2 is FQGNSA. This CDR3 has 17 amino acids. J was trimmed by 0 bases and V by 0 bases; bases with no gene match: 2. The CDR3 coding sequence is TGTGCCAGCAGCTTAGCGGCTAGCGGGGGGAGCACAGATACGCAGTATTTT. It specifies CASSLAASGGSTDTQYF.

This clonotype showed up just a few times. The gene calls are TRBV29-1 and TRBJ2-3; 7 bases line up with TRBD2. V shed 5 bases and J 1 base; nucleotides not matched to a gene: 9. Germline V gives CDR1 SQVTM, CDR2 ANQGSEA. This CDR3 region has 15 residues. Here the CDR3 DNA reads TGCAGCGTTCGATCATCGGCGGGAGGCACAGATACGCAGTATTTT. It encodes CSVRSSAGGTDTQYF.

V is TRBV7-2 and J is TRBJ2-3; D not resolved. V was trimmed by 4 bases and J by 2 bases, leaving 7 bases between them. The CDR3 length is 13 residues. Per the germline V gene, CDR1 is SGHTA and CDR2 is FQGNSA. CDR3 sequence: CASSSTNTDTQYF. CDR3 bases: TGTGCCAGCAGCTCGACCAACACAGATACGCAGTATTTT.

CDR3 amino acids: CASSPMGLAGYEQYF. CDR3 nucleotides: TGTGCCAGCTCACCGATGGGACTAGCGGGGTACGAGCAGTACTTC. This sequence joins TRBV18 and TRBJ2-4, with 13 bases aligning to TRBD2. The J call is in doubt because the DNA end fits TRBJ2-7 better. CDR1 is KGHSH and CDR2 is LQKENI in the germline V gene. CDR3 length: 15 residues.